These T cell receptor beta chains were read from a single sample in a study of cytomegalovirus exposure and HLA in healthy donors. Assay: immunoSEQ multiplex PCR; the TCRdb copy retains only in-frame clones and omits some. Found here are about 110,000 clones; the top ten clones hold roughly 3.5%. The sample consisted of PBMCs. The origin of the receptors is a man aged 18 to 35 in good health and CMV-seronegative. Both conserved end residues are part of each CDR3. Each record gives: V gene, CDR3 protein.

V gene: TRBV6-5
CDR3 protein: CASSETGTGADTQYF

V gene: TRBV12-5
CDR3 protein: CASDKAGGRYNEQFF

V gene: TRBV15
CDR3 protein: CATSRGVEGTNTGELFF

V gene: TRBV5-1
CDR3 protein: CASKDFQETQYF

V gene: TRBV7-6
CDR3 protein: CASSLSGTGFYEQYF

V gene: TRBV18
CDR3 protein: CASSSERQGVLGELFF

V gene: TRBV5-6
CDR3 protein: CASNPKGEAFF

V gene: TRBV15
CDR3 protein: CATSVQLAGKGNEQFF

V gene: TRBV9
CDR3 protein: CASSVERGGGYTF

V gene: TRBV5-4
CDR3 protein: CASSPGDGGRLSGNTIYF

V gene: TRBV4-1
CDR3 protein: CASSQDWALNTEAFF

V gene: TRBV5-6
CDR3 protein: CASKYPGVAYGYTF

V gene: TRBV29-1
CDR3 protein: CSVRVRGMNTEAFF

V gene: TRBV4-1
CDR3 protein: CASSQSPRTGSYNEQFF

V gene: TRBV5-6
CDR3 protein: CASSFGTGLNTEAFF

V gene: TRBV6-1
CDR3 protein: CASSESGGEYQPQHF

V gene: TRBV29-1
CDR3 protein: CSVEGTSGSNEQFF

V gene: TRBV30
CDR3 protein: CAWSVGSSYEQYF

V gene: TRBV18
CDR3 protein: CASSHDIYQPQHF

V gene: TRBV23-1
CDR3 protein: CARGQGQTYEQYF

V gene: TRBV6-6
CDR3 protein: CAGTGQGSTGELFF

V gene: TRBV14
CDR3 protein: CASSQDLEGKAFF

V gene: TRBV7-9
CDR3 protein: CASSLRLIGNTEAFF

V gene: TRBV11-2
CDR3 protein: CASSRRRGGARDTDTQYF

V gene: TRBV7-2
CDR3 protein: CASSSFADTQYF

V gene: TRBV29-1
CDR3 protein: CSVVGGEKLFF

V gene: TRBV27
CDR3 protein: CASSLRTGKGTGELFF

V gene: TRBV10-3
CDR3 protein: CAISDLLGTVYEQYF

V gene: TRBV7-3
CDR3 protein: CASRGGVNTEAFF

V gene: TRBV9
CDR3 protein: CASSVVGGPQYF

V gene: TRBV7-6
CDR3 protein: CASSSGLGTGTNEQFF

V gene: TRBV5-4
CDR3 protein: CASSLGRQVGEQYF

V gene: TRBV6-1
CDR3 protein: CASSQDRVNQPQHF

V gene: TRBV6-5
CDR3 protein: CASSYLGETNYGYTF

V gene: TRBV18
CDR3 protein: CASSPYQGNTEAFF

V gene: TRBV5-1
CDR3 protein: CASSGTGAAIYGYTF

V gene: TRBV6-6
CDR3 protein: CASNHRAGNTIYF

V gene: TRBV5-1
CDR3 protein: CASSLARETQYF

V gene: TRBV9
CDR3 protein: CASSPPRGSNNEQFF

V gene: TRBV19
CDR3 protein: CASSPTGIEQFF

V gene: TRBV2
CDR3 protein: CASSGGSYNEQFF

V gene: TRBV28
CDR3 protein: CASSFGSAEQYF

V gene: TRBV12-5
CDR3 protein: CASGLESGGSSKLF

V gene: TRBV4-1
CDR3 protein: CASSPQGSGNTIYF

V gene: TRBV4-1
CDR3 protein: CASSQGGVQNYGYTF

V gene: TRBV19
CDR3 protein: CASSATELYGYTF

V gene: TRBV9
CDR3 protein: CASSGLRRRDSSYNEQFF

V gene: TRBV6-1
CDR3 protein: CASTARTSGIHEQYF

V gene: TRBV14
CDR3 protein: CASSPTGLLAGGSSYEQYF

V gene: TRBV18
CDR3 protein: CASSPPQGTNSPLHF

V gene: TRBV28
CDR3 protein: CASSLSQGGYEQYF

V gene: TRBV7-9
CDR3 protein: CASTIDPAGGYTF

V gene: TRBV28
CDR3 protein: CASRTGGSGANVLTF

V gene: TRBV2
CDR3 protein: CASSPSMGPDTQYF

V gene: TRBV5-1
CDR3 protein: CASSLTAAYGYTF

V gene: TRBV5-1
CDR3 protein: CASSLAGLGHTDTQYF

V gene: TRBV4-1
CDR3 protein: CASSRLLWEKLFF